This entry concerns a single T cell receptor (beta chain). Its antigen remains unknown. This record belongs to a study of cytomegalovirus exposure and HLA in healthy donors. 60 Vbeta and 13 Jbeta primers were used in PCR. Generated by immunoSEQ multiplex PCR, the TCRdb table keeps only in-frame clones and is missing some. This sample's table reports about 120,000 clones. CDR3 size: 15 residues. J gave up 4 bases and V 2 bases, and 4 bases lay outside the gene matches. Germline CDR1 reads LGHNT; CDR2 reads FRNRAP. Study findings and constraints: Among TCR beta chains, those listed as cytomegalovirus-associated numbered over 150.

What was sequenced was PBMCs. The chain is built from TRBV12-5 and TRBJ2-1; 8 nucleotides align to TRBD2. This clonotype was sampled from a man aged 25-45 years in good health and CMV-seronegative. CDR3 protein: CASGLFSGAYNEQFF. As DNA, the CDR3 is TGTGCTAGTGGTTTGTTTAGCGGGGCATACAATGAGCAGTTCTTC. Using reference TRBV12-5 and TRBJ2-1 for the parts outside the CDR3, the full variable domain is DARVTQTPRHKVTEMGQEVTMRCQPILGHNTVFWYRQTMMQGLELLAYFRNRAPLDDSGMPKDRFSAEMPDATLATLKIQPSEPRDSAVYFCASGLFSGAYNEQFFGPGTRLTVL.